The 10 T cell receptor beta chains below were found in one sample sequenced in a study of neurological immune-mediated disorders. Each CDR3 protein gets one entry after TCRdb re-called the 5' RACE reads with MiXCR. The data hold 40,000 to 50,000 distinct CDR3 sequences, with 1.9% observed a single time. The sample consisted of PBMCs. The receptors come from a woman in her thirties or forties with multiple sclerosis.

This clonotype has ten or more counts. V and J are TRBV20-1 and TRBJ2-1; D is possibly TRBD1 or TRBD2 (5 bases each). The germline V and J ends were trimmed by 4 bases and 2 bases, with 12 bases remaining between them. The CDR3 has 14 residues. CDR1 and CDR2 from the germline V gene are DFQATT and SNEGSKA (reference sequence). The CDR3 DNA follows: TGCAGTGCTACGTTTCGGGGCCCCTACAATGAGCAGTTCTTC. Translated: CSATFRGPYNEQFF.

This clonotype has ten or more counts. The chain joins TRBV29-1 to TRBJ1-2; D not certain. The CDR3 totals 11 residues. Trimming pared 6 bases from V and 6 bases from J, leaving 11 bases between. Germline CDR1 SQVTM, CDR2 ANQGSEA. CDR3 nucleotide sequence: TGCAGCGTGAGGCGGCTGCATGGCTACACCTTC. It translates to CSVRRLHGYTF.

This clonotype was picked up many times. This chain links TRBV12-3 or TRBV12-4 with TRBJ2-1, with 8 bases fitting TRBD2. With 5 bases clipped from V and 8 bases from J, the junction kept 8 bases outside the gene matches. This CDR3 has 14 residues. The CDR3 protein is CASSPLAGLDEQFF. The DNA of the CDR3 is TGTGCCAGCAGTCCCCTAGCGGGTCTGGATGAGCAGTTCTTC.

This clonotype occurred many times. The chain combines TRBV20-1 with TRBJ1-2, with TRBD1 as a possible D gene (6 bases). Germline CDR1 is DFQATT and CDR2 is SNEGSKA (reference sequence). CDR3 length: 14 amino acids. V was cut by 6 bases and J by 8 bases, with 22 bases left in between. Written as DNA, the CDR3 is TGCAGTGCACCAAACCCCACGGGGGCAGGCGGCTACACCTTC. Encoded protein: CSAPNPTGAGGYTF.

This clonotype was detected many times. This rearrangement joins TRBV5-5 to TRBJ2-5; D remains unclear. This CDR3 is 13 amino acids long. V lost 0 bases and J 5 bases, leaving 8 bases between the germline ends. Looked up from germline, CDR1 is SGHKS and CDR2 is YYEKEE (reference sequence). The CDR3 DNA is TGTGCCAGCAGCTTGGGGCCCCGGGAGACCCAGTACTTC. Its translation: CASSLGPRETQYF. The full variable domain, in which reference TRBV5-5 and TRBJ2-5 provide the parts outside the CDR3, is DAGVTQSPTHLIKTRGQQVTLRCSPISGHKSVSWYQQVLGQGPQFIFQYYEKEERGRGNFPDRFSARQFPNYSSELNVNALLLGDSALYLCASSLGPRETQYFGPGTRLLVL.

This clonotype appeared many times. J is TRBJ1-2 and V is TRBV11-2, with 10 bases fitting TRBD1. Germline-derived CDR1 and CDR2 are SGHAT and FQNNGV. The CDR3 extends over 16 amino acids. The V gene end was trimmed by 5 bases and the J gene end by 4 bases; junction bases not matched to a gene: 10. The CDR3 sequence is CASSADRGRSSYGYTF. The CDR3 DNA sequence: TGTGCCAGCAGCGCAGACAGGGGGCGGTCGTCCTATGGCTACACCTTC.

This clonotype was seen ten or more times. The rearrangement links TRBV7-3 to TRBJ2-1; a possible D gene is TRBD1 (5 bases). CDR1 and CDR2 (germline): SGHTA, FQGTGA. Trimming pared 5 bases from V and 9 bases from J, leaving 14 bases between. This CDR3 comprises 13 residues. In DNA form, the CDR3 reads TGTGCCAGCAGCACGACAGCCTATTTTGAGCAGTTCTTC. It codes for CASSTTAYFEQFF.

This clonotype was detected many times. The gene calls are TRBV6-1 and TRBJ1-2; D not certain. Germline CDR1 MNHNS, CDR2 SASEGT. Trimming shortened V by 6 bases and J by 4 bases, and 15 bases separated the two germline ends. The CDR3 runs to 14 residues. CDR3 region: CASSRGPGTYGYTF. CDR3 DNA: TGTGCCAGCAGCCGCGGACCCGGCACCTATGGCTACACCTTC.

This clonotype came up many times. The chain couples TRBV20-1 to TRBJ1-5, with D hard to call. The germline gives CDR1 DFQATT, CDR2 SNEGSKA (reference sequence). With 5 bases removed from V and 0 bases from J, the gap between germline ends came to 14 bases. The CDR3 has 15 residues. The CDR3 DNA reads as TGCAGTGCTGCGAACCGGCTATCTAGCAATCAGCCCCAGCATTTT. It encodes CSAANRLSSNQPQHF.

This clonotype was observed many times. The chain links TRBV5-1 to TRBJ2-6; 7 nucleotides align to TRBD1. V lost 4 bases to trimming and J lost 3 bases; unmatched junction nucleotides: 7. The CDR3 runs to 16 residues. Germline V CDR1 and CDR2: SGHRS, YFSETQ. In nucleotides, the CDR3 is TGCGCCAGCAGCACCCGGACAGGCGGTGGGGCCAACGTCCTGACTTTC. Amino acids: CASSTRTGGGANVLTF.